The T cell receptor beta chain described here comes from a study of shared clonotypes between healthy human individuals. This CDR3 spans 14 amino acids. Germline V CDR1 and CDR2: SEHNR, FQNEAQ (reference sequence). Trimming took off 0 bases at V and 2 bases at J, with 5 bases between the two ends. Only in-frame clones appear in the TCRdb table, and some are missing; sequencing was by immunoSEQ multiplex PCR. This sample carries about 2 million clones, 85% to 95% of them seen once, and the ten largest clones take more than 0.1%. Sequencing used naive CD4+ T cells sorted from blood. Indicated subset: CD45RA+ positively selected. The chain combines TRBV7-9 with TRBJ1-3; D gene ambiguous. The TCR comes from a young man in good health. The DNA for the CDR3 is TGTGCCAGCAGCTTAGCCTCGACTGGAAACACCATATATTTT. Its translation: CASSLASTGNTIYF.